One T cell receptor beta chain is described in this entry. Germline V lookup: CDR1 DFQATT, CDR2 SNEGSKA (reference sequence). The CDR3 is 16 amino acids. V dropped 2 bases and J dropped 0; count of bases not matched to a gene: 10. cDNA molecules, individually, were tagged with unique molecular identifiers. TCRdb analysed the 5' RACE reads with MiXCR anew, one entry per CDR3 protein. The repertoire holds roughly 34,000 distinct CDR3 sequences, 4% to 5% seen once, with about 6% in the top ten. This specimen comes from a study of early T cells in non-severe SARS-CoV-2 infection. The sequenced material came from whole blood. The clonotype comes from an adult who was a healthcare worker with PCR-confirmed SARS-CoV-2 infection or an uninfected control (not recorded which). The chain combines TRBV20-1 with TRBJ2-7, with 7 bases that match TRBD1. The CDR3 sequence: CSARLNRGSLSYEQYF. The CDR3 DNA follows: TGCAGTGCTAGACTTAACAGGGGCTCCCTCTCCTACGAGCAGTACTTC.